The 19 T cell receptor beta chains given below trace back to one sample, sequenced in a study of T-cell reconstitution after alpha-beta-depleted transplantation in children. Researchers prepared the TCRbeta library using unique molecular identifiers, the study reports. MiXCR, run by TCRdb on the PCR reads, gives a single entry per CDR3 protein. This table holds over 400,000 distinct CDR3 sequences, approximately 13% found once. Sequencing used PBMCs from the stem cell graft donor, obtained from the stem cell graft. The receptors were gathered from a human donor who donated a stem cell graft to a child with combined immunodeficiency.

With respect to this clonotype: A much larger clonotype is one base distant, so this may be a read error. The chain joins TRBV12-3 or TRBV12-4 to TRBJ2-5; the D gene is possibly TRBD1 (6 bases). CDR3 length equals 18 residues. Trimming removed 11 bases from V and 1 base from J, with 29 bases in between. CDR3 protein: CAGIPSVSQGLGQETQYF. In DNA form, the CDR3 reads TGTGCCGGCATTCCAAGCGTCTCCCAGGGGCTTGGCCAAGAGACCCAGTACTTC.

The chain uses TRBV5-1 and TRBJ2-7, with no clear D. Trimming shortened V by 0 bases and J by 2 bases, and 18 bases separated the two germline ends. The length of the CDR3 is 17 residues. Germline V gene data show CDR1 as SGHRS and CDR2 as YFSETQ. As DNA, the CDR3 is TGCGCCAGCAGCTTGGACGATCACCCTACCGTTACCTACGAGCAGTACTTC. Protein product: CASSLDDHPTVTYEQYF.

The chain combines TRBV18 with TRBJ2-7, with D perhaps TRBD1 (5 bases). V was shortened by 6 bases and J by 6 bases, with 15 bases between the two germline ends. CDR1 and CDR2 from the germline V gene are KGHSH and LQKENI. The CDR3 totals 13 residues. The CDR3 nucleotides are TGTGCCAGCTCGAGTACAGGACCCGGCGAGCAGTACTTC. It yields the protein CASSSTGPGEQYF.

This chain links TRBV4-3 with TRBJ2-7; 12 nucleotides agree with TRBD1. V shed 1 base, J shed 5 bases, and the junction held 6 bases outside the gene matches. From germline, CDR1 is LGHNA and CDR2 YSLEER. The CDR3 runs to 16 residues. CDR3 amino acids: CASSQVPGQGADEQYF. Written as DNA, the CDR3 is TGCGCCAGCAGCCAAGTTCCGGGACAGGGGGCTGACGAGCAGTACTTC.

This clonotype occurred many times. V usage is TRBV6-5 and J usage is TRBJ1-1; D is uncertain. The V end was cut by 0 bases, the J end by 1 base, with 6 bases between. The CDR3 is 14 residues long. CDR1 and CDR2 from the germline V gene are MNHEY and SVGAGI. DNA for the CDR3: TGTGCCAGCAGTTACTCTCGAGGGAACACTGAAGCTTTCTTT. The encoded protein is CASSYSRGNTEAFF.

V is TRBV29-1 and J is TRBJ2-1; 7 bases line up with TRBD2. The CDR3 is 16 residues long. Germline assignment: CDR1 SQVTM and CDR2 ANQGSEA. Trimming at V came to 6 bases and at J to 3 bases, leaving 14 bases not matched to a gene. CDR3 region: CSVPNVPGGNYNEQFF. For the CDR3, the DNA is TGCAGCGTGCCCAACGTACCGGGAGGTAACTACAATGAGCAGTTCTTC.

The table lists this clonotype with many counts. V gene TRBV2 combines with J gene TRBJ2-2; 10 bases are a match to TRBD2. The germline V gene encodes CDR1 SNHLY and CDR2 FYNNEI. The CDR3 has 17 residues. V was pared by 4 bases and J by 2 bases, with 7 bases of the junction left unmatched. This chain's CDR3 is CASSGQRGGINTGELFF. The CDR3 DNA sequence: TGTGCCAGCAGTGGTCAGCGGGGGGGCATAAACACCGGGGAGCTGTTTTTT.

The chain uses TRBV7-2 and TRBJ1-2, with 12 bases identical to TRBD1. V shed 1 base and J 6 bases; nucleotides not matched to a gene: 6. Germline CDR1 is SGHTA and CDR2 is FQGNSA. The CDR3 totals 16 residues. The CDR3 reads CASSLGWDRGRDGYTF. CDR3 in DNA: TGTGCCAGCAGCTTAGGGTGGGACAGGGGGCGGGATGGCTACACCTTC.

V usage is TRBV7-3 and J usage is TRBJ2-5; D ambiguous. The CDR3 has 14 amino acids. With 5 bases removed from V and 4 bases from J, the gap between germline ends came to 14 bases. CDR1 and CDR2 (germline): SGHTA, FQGTGA. The CDR3 loop is CASSPRASGETQYF. CDR3 nucleotide sequence: TGTGCCAGCAGCCCCCGGGCATCAGGAGAGACCCAGTACTTC.

The chain recombines TRBV7-9 with TRBJ2-3; D possibly corresponds to TRBD1 (5 bases). Germline CDR1 reads SEHNR; CDR2 reads FQNEAQ (reference sequence). Trimming removed 5 bases from V and 2 bases from J, with 14 bases in between. This CDR3 spans 15 amino acids. In nucleotides, the CDR3 is TGTGCCAGCAGCCTAAGACAGATATACACAGATACGCAGTATTTT. Its protein is CASSLRQIYTDTQYF.

This clonotype was detected many times. The V gene is TRBV12-3 or TRBV12-4, the J gene TRBJ2-1; weak D call: TRBD2 (7 bases). V lost 6 bases to trimming and J lost 5 bases, with 14 bases between them. The CDR3 runs to 14 residues. CDR3 sequence (DNA): TGTGCCAGCAGGGCAAGGGGGGGAAACAATGAGCAGTTCTTC. The encoded protein is CASRARGGNNEQFF.

This clonotype was seen repeatedly, ten times or more. The rearrangement joins TRBV2 to TRBJ1-2, with D uncertain. Trimming removed 6 bases from V and 2 bases from J, with 13 bases in between. Germline V gene sequence: CDR1 SNHLY, CDR2 FYNNEI. The CDR3 consists of 14 residues. This chain's CDR3 is CASRKEGTNYGYTF. The CDR3 DNA sequence: TGTGCCAGCAGGAAGGAGGGTACAAACTATGGCTACACCTTC.

This clonotype came up a few times. V is TRBV5-1 and J is TRBJ2-7, with D possibly being TRBD1 (6 bases). This CDR3 region has 17 residues. Trimming took 0 bases from V and 5 from J, leaving 21 bases between them. Germline V gene lookup returns CDR1 SGHRS and CDR2 YFSETQ. CDR3 sequence reads: CASSLDPRRQDPHEQYF. The CDR3 DNA sequence: TGCGCCAGCAGCTTGGATCCGCGGAGACAGGACCCACACGAGCAGTACTTC.

This clonotype appeared many times. The chain combines TRBV10-3 with TRBJ2-1; TRBD1 is a possible D gene (6 bases). CDR1 ENHRY and CDR2 SYGVKD come from the germline V gene. This CDR3 has 15 residues. Trimming took 10 bases from V and 5 from J, leaving 21 bases between them. The chain's CDR3 is CATVQGSGIDNEQFF. The CDR3 DNA sequence: TGTGCCACCGTACAGGGAAGTGGGATCGACAATGAGCAGTTCTTC.

This clonotype was seen repeatedly, ten times or more. The chain combines TRBV6-1 with TRBJ2-2; 9 bases agree with TRBD2. CDR1 MNHNS and CDR2 SASEGT come from the germline V gene. This CDR3 has 15 amino acids. V shed 6 bases and J 6 bases; nucleotides not matched to a gene: 8. The CDR3 DNA sequence: TGTGCCAGCAGAGGGGCGGGAGGGCCAGCCGGGGAGCTGTTTTTT. This sequence encodes CASRGAGGPAGELFF.

This clonotype appeared a few times. The chain recombines TRBV11-2 with TRBJ2-1, with 11 bases matching TRBD2. With V trimmed by 4 bases and J by 0 bases, 11 bases remained unmatched. This CDR3 has 19 residues. CDR1 is SGHAT, CDR2 FQNNGV, per germline. CDR3 DNA sequence: TGTGCCAGCAGCTCCTCTCTACTAGCGGGAGTCCCCTCCTACAATGAGCAGTTCTTC. It yields the protein CASSSSLLAGVPSYNEQFF.

This clonotype was seen only a few times. V and J are TRBV5-1 and TRBJ2-7, with 9 bases that match TRBD2. CDR3 length: 14 amino acids. V lost 4 bases to trimming and J lost 2 bases; unmatched junction nucleotides: 4. From germline, CDR1 is SGHRS and CDR2 YFSETQ. The CDR3 here is CASSDSGRTYEQYF. For the CDR3, the DNA is TGCGCCAGCAGCGACAGCGGGAGGACCTACGAGCAGTACTTC.

This clonotype has a handful of counts. The chain uses TRBV10-3 and TRBJ2-5, with TRBD1 matching 9 bases. The V gene's germline CDR1 is ENHRY and CDR2 SYGVKD. Trimming cost V 6 bases and J 2 bases; bases outside gene matches: 7. The length of the CDR3 is 15 residues. CDR3: CAIRTADRGQETQYF. CDR3 DNA sequence: TGTGCCATCAGGACCGCGGACAGGGGACAAGAGACCCAGTACTTC.

This clonotype was seen repeatedly, ten times or more. The chain is built from TRBV20-1 and TRBJ2-3; TRBD1 is a possible D gene (6 bases). The CDR3 sequence is 14 residues long. Deletions cut 6 bases from V and 1 base from J, with 14 bases between. Germline V CDR1 and CDR2: DFQATT, SNEGSKA (reference sequence). The CDR3 loop reads CSAGNRVGTDTQYF. CDR3 nucleotides: TGCAGTGCGGGAAACAGGGTGGGCACAGATACGCAGTATTTT.